A single sample is the source of the 4 T cell receptor beta chains below, sequenced in a study of identical twins. TCRdb re-called the 5' RACE reads through MiXCR, storing one row per CDR3 protein. The sample includes fewer than 550,000 distinct CDR3 sequences, roughly 15% seen only once; the top ten take around 0.48%. This sample also appeared in a second study, on yellow fever vaccine responses in identical twins.

Sequenced input: CD4+ T cells sorted from blood. The receptors come from a woman between 18 and 29 years old in good health.

This chain links TRBV5-1 with TRBJ2-5; 11 bases fit TRBD2. J lost 3 bases, V lost 3 bases, and 7 bases had no gene match. The CDR3 is 16 residues long. CDR1 and CDR2 (germline): SGHRS, YFSETQ. The CDR3 sequence is CASSSTGLAGKETQYF. Written as DNA, the CDR3 is TGCGCCAGCAGCTCAACAGGACTAGCGGGCAAAGAGACCCAGTACTTC.

This chain uses TRBV5-5 with TRBJ2-7, with TRBD2 matching over 13 bases. The junction had 2 bases not matched to a gene; V was cut back by 4 bases and J by 1 base. CDR1 SGHKS and CDR2 YYEKEE come from the germline V gene (reference sequence). CDR3 length: 15 residues. The CDR3 sequence: CASSRGLAGSYEQYV. The CDR3 nucleotides read TGTGCCAGCAGCCGGGGACTAGCGGGATCCTACGAGCAGTACGTC.

The chain is built from TRBV5-1 and TRBJ2-5; 9 nucleotides match TRBD2. The V and J ends lost 1 base and 2 bases, in that order; junction bases with no gene match: 3. This CDR3 has 15 amino acids. Germline loops: CDR1 SGHRS, CDR2 YFSETQ. The CDR3 region is CASSLPSGAQETQYF. The CDR3 bases are TGCGCCAGCAGCTTGCCTAGCGGGGCACAAGAGACCCAGTACTTC.

This clonotype was observed many times. The rearrangement links TRBV5-1 to TRBJ2-1, with no clear D. V was shortened by 3 bases and J by 8 bases, with 9 bases between the two germline ends. This CDR3 is 12 amino acids long. The V gene's germline CDR1 is SGHRS and CDR2 YFSETQ. The CDR3 here is CASSSTVDEQFF. CDR3 coding DNA: TGCGCCAGCAGCTCCACGGTCGATGAGCAGTTCTTC.